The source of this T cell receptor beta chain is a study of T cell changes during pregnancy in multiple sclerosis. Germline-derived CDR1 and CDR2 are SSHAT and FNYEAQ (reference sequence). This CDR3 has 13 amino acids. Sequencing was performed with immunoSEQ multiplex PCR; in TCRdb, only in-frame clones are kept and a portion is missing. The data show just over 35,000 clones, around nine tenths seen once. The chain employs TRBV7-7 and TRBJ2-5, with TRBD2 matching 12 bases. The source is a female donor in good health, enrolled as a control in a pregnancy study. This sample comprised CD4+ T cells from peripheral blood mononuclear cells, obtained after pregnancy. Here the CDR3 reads CAVGLAGFETQYF. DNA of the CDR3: TGTGCAGTCGGACTAGCGGGATTTGAGACCCAGTACTTC.